This T cell receptor beta chain is from a study of T-cell memory formation after mild COVID-19. The overall study: The study found TCR clusters largely donor specific. General study points: Pre-infection memory showed some responding clones, and this suggested that cross-reactive memory joined. A second wave expanding day 15 to 37 was CD4+-biased; contracting clones were balanced.

In this sample, this clonotype turned up many times. Its antigen is unidentified. TCRalpha and TCRbeta libraries used 5'RACE with constant-segment primers and UMIs. TCRdb re-called the 5' RACE reads through MiXCR, storing one row per CDR3 protein. The data show 150,000 or so distinct CDR3 sequences, about 15% seen once. Sample: PBMCs or a T cell subset sorted from them (not recorded which). The receptor was isolated from an adult woman who had mild COVID-19 (a few samples of this study predate the infection). Cell type and time point are not known.

The CDR3 region has the DNA TGCAGTGCTAGTCCCCTAGCGGTTGCTAGCACAGATACGCAGTATTTT. As protein: CSASPLAVASTDTQYF. This chain joins TRBV20-1 and TRBJ2-3; 7 nucleotides line up with TRBD2. CDR1 is DFQATT, CDR2 SNEGSKA, per germline (reference sequence). This CDR3 spans 16 amino acids. V lost 3 bases and J lost 0; bases outside the gene matches: 9.